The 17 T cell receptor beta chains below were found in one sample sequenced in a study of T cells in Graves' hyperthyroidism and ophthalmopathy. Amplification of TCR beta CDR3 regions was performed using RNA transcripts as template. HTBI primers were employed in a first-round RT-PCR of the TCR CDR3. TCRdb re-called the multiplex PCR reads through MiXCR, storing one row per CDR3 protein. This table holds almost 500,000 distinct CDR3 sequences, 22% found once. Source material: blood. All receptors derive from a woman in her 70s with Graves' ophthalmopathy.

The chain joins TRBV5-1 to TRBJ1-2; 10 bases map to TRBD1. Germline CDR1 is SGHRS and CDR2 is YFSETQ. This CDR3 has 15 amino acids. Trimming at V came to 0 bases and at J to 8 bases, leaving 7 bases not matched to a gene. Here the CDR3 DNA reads TGCGCCAGCAGCTTGGGCGGGACAGGGGAAACCGGCTACACCTTC. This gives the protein CASSLGGTGETGYTF.

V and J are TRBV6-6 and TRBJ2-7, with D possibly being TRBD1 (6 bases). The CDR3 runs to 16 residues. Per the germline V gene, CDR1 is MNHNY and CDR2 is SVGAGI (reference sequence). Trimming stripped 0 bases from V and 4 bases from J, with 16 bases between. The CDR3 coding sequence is TGTGCCAGCAGTTACTCTGGTGGGGCAGGGGCGTACGAGCAGTACTTC. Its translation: CASSYSGGAGAYEQYF.

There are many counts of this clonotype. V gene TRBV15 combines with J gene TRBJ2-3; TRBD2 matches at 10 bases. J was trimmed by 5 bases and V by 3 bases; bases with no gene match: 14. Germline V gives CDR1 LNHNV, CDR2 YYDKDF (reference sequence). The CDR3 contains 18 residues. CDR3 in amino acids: CATSSPAGGTLWGDTQYF. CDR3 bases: TGTGCCACCAGCAGTCCAGCGGGAGGGACCCTTTGGGGAGATACGCAGTATTTT.

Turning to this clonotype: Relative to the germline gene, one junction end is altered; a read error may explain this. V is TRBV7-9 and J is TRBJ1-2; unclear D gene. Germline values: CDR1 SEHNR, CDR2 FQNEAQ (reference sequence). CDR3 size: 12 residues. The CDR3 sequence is CASSLDLYGHTF. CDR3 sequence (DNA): TGTGCCAGCAGCTTAGACCTCTATGGCCACACCTTC. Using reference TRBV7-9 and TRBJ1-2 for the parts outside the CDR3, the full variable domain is DTGVSQNPRHKITKRGQNVTFRCDPISEHNRLYWYRQTLGQGPEFLTYFQNEAQLEKSRLLSDRFSAERPKGSFSTLEIQRTEQGDSAMYLCASSLDLYGHTFGSGTRLTVV.

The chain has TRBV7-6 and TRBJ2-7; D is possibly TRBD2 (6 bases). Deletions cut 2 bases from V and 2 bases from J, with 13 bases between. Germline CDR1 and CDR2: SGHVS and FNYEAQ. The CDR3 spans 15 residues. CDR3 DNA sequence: TGTGCCAGCAGCTTAAATGTCGGGGGAACCTACGAGCAGTACTTC. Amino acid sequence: CASSLNVGGTYEQYF.

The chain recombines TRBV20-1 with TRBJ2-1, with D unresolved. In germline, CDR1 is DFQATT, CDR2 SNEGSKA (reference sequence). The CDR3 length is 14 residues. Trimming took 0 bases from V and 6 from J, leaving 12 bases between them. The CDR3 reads CSARDLVRFNEQFF. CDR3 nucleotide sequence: TGCAGTGCTAGAGATCTAGTAAGATTCAATGAGCAGTTCTTC.

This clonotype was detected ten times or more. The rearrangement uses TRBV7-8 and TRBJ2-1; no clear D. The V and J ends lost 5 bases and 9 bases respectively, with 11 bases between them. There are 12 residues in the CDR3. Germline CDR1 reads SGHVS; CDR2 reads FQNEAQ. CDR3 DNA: TGTGCCAGCAGCGGAGACATCGGTGAGCAGTTCTTC. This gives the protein CASSGDIGEQFF.

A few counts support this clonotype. CDR3 in DNA: TGCAGTGCTAGCGACACATACAATGAGCAGTTCTTC. Translating it yields CSASDTYNEQFF. The rearrangement uses TRBV20-1 and TRBJ2-1, with no clear D. The V gene's germline CDR1 is DFQATT and CDR2 SNEGSKA (reference sequence). V shed 3 bases and J shed 4 bases, with 7 bases lying between them. The CDR3 sequence is 12 residues long.

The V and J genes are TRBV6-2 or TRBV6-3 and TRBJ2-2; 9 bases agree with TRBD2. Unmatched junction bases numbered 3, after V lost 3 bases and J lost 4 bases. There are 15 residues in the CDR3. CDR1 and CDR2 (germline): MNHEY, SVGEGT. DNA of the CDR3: TGTGCCAGCAGTTATCTGACTAGCGGCACCGGGGAGCTGTTTTTT. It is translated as CASSYLTSGTGELFF.

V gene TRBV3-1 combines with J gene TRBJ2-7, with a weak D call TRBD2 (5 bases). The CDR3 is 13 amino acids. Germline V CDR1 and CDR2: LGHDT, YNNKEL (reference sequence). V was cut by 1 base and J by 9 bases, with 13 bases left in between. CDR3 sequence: CASSQVSSLAQYF. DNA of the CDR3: TGTGCCAGCAGCCAAGTGAGTAGCCTAGCGCAGTACTTC.

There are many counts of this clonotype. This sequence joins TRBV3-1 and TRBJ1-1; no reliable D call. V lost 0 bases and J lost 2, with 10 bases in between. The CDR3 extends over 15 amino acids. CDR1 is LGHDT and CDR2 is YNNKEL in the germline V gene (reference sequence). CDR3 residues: CASSQEFRANTEAFF. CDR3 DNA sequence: TGTGCCAGCAGCCAAGAGTTTAGGGCTAACACTGAAGCTTTCTTT.

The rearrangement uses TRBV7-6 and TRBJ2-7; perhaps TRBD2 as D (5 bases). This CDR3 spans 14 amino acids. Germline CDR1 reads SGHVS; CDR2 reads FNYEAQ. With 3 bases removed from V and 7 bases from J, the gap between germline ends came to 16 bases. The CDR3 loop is CASSFGEPPLEQYF. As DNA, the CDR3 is TGTGCCAGCAGCTTTGGGGAGCCCCCTTTGGAGCAGTACTTC.

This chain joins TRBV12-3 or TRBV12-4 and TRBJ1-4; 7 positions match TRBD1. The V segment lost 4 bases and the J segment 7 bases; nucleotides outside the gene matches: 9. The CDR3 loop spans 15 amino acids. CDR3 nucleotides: TGTGCCAGCAGTTGGAGTCCAGGGGGAACTGAAAAACTGTTTTTT. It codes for CASSWSPGGTEKLFF.

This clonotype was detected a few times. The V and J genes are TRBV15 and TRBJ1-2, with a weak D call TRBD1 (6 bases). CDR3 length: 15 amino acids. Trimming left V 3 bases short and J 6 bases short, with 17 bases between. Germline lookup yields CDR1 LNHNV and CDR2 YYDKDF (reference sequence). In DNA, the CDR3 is TGTGCCACCAGCAGGGGAAACCAGGGGTTGAATGGCTACACCTTC. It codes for CATSRGNQGLNGYTF.

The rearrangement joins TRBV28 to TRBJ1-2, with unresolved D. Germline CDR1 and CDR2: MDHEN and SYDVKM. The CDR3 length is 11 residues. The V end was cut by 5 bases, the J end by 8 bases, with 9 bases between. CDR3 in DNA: TGTGCCAGCAGTGGTTTCCGCGGCTACACCTTC. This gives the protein CASSGFRGYTF.

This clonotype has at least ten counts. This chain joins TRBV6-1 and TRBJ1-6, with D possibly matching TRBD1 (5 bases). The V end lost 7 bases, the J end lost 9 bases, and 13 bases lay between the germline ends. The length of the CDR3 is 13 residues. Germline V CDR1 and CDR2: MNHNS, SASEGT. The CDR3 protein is CASTPRVGSPLHF. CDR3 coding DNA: TGTGCCAGCACGCCCAGGGTGGGTTCACCCCTCCACTTT.

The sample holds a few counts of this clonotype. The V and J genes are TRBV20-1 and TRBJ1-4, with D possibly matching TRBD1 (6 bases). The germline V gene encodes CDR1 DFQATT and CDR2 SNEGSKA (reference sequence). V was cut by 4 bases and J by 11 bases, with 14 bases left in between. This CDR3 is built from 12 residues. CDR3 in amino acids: CSAMTGGMKLFF. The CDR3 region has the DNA TGCAGTGCTATGACAGGAGGGATGAAACTGTTTTTT.